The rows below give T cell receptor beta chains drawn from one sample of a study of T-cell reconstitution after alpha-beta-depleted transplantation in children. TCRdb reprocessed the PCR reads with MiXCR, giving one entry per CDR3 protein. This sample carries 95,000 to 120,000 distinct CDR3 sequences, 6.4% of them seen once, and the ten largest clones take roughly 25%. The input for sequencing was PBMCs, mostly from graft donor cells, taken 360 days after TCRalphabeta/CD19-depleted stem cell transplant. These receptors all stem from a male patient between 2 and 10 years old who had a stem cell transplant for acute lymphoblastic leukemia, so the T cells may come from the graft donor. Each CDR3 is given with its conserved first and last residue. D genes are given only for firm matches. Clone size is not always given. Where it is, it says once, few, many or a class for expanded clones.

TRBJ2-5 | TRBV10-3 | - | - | CAISEVQGRETQYF | TGTGCCATCAGTGAGGTTCAGGGGCGGGAGACCCAGTACTTC
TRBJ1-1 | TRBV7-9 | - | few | CASSLVVGWRSEAFF | TGTGCCAGCAGCTTGGTTGTAGGGTGGAGGTCTGAAGCTTTCTTT
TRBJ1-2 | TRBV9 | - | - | CASNPPGRGDGYTF | TGTGCCAGTAACCCCCCGGGACGTGGAGACGGCTACACCTTC
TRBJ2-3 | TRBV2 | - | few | CASSEPVPDTQYF | TGTGCCAGCAGTGAACCTGTCCCGGATACGCAGTATTTT
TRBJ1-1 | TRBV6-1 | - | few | CASSERWIGAFF | TGTGCCAGCAGTGAAAGATGGATAGGAGCTTTCTTT
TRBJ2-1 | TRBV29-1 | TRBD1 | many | CSVLGQGAYNEQFF | TGCAGCGTTCTCGGACAGGGTGCCTACAATGAGCAGTTCTTC
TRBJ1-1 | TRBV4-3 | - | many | CASSQDKVIRRNTEAFF | TGCGCCAGCAGCCAAGATAAGGTTATTAGGAGGAACACTGAAGCTTTCTTT
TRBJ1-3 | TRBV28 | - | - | CASSLRGGDTIYF | TGTGCCAGCAGTTTACGGGGCGGGGACACCATATATTTT
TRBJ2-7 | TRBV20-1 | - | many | CSARGGRNYEQYF | TGCAGTGCTAGAGGTGGGCGGAACTACGAGCAGTACTTC
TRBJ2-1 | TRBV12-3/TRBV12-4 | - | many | CASSLAGYRANEQFF | TGTGCCAGCAGTTTAGCGGGTTACAGGGCCAATGAGCAGTTCTTC
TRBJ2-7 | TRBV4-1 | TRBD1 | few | CASSLDRGNFYEQYF | TGCGCCAGCAGCCTCGACAGGGGGAATTTCTACGAGCAGTACTTC
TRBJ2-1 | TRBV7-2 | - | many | CASSLGRGPEQFF | TGTGCCAGCAGCCTTGGCAGGGGTCCCGAGCAGTTCTTC
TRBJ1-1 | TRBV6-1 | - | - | CASRGQNTEAFF | TGTGCCAGCAGGGGACAGAACACTGAAGCTTTCTTT
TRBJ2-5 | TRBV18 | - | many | CASSPLPRGQETQYF | TGTGCCAGCTCACCCTTGCCCAGGGGACAAGAGACCCAGTACTTC
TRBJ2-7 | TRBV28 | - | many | CASSLLVYEQYF | TGTGCCAGCAGTTTATTAGTCTACGAGCAGTACTTC
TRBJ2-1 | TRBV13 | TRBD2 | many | CASSVASSGGYNEQFF | TGTGCCAGCAGCGTCGCCTCGAGCGGGGGTTACAATGAGCAGTTCTTC
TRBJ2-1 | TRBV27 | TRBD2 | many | CASGGGSINEQFF | TGTGCCAGCGGGGGAGGGAGCATCAATGAGCAGTTCTTC
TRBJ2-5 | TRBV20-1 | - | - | CSADPAETQYF | TGCAGTGCTGACCCGGCAGAGACCCAGTACTTC
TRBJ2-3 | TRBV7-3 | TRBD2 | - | CASSLGGSRTDTQYF | TGTGCCAGCAGCTTAGGCGGGAGCCGCACAGATACGCAGTATTTT
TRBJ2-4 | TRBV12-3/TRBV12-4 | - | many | CASSYRVRGIQYF | TGTGCCAGCTCCTACAGGGTTCGAGGCATTCAGTACTTC
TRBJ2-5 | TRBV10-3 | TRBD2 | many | CATNLRRGGETQYF | TGTGCCACCAACCTGCGGAGGGGAGGGGAGACCCAGTACTTC
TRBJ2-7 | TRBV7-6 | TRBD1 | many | CASSLQGQGAEQYF | TGTGCCAGCAGCTTACAGGGACAGGGCGCCGAGCAGTACTTC
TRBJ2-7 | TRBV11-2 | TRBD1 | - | CASRTGRRPYEQYF | TGTGCCAGCAGGACAGGGAGAAGGCCCTACGAGCAGTACTTC
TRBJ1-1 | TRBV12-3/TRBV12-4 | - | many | CASSTRRATEAFF | TGTGCCAGCAGTACCCGCAGGGCCACTGAAGCTTTCTTT
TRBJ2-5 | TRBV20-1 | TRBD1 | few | CSAWTGVETQYF | TGCAGTGCGTGGACAGGGGTGGAGACCCAGTACTTC
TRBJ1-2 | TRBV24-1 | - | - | CATSDSSLDSRGYTF | TGTGCCACCAGTGATTCCTCTCTAGATTCGCGCGGCTACACCTTC
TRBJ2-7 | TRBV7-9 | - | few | CASSTPQEYEQYF | TGTGCCAGCAGCACCCCCCAGGAGTACGAGCAGTACTTC
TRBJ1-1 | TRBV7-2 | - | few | CASSFFSQGRTEAFF | TGTGCCAGCAGCTTCTTCTCGCAGGGTCGGACTGAAGCTTTCTTT
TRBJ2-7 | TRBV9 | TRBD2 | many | CASGAGGSYEQYF | TGTGCCAGCGGGGCGGGGGGTTCCTACGAGCAGTACTTC
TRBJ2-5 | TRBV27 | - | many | CASSSGRSQETQYF | TGTGCCAGCAGTTCAGGACGGTCACAAGAGACCCAGTACTTC
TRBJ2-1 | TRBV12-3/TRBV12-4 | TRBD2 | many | CASSFYHRKRETNEQFF | TGTGCCAGCAGTTTTTACCACCGGAAGCGGGAGACGAATGAGCAGTTCTTC
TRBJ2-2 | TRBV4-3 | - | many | CASSQEDSTPGELFF | TGCGCCAGCAGCCAAGAGGACTCCACGCCCGGGGAGCTGTTTTTT
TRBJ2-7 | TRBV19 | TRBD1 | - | CASSWGQGFNEQYF | TGTGCCAGTAGCTGGGGACAGGGGTTCAACGAGCAGTACTTC
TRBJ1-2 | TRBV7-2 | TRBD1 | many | CASSYNRGQGYTF | TGTGCCAGCAGCTACAACAGGGGGCAGGGCTACACCTTC
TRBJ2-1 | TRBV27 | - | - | CASSFDPASAYNEQFF | TGTGCCAGCAGTTTCGACCCTGCTAGCGCCTACAATGAGCAGTTCTTC
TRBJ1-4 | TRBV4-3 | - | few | CASSQPSKSLLHEKLFF | TGCGCCAGCAGCCAACCTAGCAAAAGCCTTCTTCATGAAAAACTGTTTTTT
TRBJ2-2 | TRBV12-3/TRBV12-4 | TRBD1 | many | CASTLQGGTGVTGELFF | TGTGCCAGCACCCTCCAGGGGGGGACAGGGGTCACCGGGGAGCTGTTTTTT
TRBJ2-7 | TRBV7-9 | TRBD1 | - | CASSSKGAGSEQYF | TGTGCCAGCAGCTCAAAGGGGGCCGGCTCCGAGCAGTACTTC
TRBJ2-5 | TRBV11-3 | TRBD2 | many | CASSLLAGAETQYF | TGTGCCAGCAGCTTACTAGCGGGGGCGGAGACCCAGTACTTC
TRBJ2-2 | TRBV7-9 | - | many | CASSFQGHGELFF | TGTGCCAGCAGCTTTCAGGGACACGGGGAGCTGTTTTTT
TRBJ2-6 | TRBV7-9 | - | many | CASTAGPGANVLTF | TGTGCCAGCACCGCAGGACCTGGGGCCAACGTCCTGACTTTC
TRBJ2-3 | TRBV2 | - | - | CASKGGGRWDTQYF | TGTGCCAGCAAGGGGGGGGGCCGCTGGGATACGCAGTATTTT
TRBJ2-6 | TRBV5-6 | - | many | CASSSGRSWRTGANVLTF | TGTGCCAGCAGCTCTGGACGGAGTTGGCGAACTGGGGCCAACGTCCTGACTTTC
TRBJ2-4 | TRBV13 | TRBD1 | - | CASSFQGAGNIQYF | TGTGCCAGCAGCTTCCAGGGGGCTGGGAACATTCAGTACTTC
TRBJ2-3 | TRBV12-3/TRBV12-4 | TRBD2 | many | CASSFSGGADTQYF | TGTGCCAGCAGCTTTAGCGGGGGGGCAGATACGCAGTATTTT
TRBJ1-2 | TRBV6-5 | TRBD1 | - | CASSYSTQGGDNYGYTF | TGTGCCAGCAGTTACTCGACTCAGGGGGGAGATAACTATGGCTACACCTTC
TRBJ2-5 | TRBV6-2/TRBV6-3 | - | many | CASSYDVRTYQETQYF | TGTGCCAGCAGTTACGACGTCAGGACGTACCAAGAGACCCAGTACTTC
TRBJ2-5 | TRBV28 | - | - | CASSLSRTVRGETQYF | TGTGCCAGCAGTTTATCCCGGACGGTTCGGGGAGAGACCCAGTACTTC
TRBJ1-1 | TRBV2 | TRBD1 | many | CASSPLGQGRGDTEAFF | TGTGCCAGCAGTCCCTTGGGACAGGGCAGGGGTGACACTGAAGCTTTCTTT
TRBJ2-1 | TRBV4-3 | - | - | CASSQEGSNEQFF | TGCGCCAGCAGCCAAGAAGGGTCCAATGAGCAGTTCTTC
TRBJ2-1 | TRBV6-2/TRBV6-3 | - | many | CASSRAGPYNEQFF | TGTGCCAGCAGTAGAGCGGGCCCGTACAATGAGCAGTTCTTC
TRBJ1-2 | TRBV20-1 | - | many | CSALSYTPNYGYTF | TGCAGTGCACTATCTTACACGCCTAACTATGGCTACACCTTC
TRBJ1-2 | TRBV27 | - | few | CASSLYQGAPEGYTF | TGTGCCAGCAGTTTATACCAGGGAGCTCCTGAAGGCTACACCTTC
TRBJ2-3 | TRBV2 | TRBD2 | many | CASSPGLAGSTDTQYF | TGTGCCAGCAGTCCAGGACTAGCGGGGAGCACAGATACGCAGTATTTT
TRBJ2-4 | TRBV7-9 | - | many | CASRGTGAKNIQYF | TGTGCCAGCAGAGGAACGGGGGCCAAAAACATTCAGTACTTC
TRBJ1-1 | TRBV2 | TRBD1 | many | CASTSDRVPEAFF | TGTGCCAGCACCTCCGACAGGGTTCCTGAAGCTTTCTTT
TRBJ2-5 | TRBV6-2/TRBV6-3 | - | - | CASSYWTSETQYF | TGTGCCAGCAGTTATTGGACCTCGGAGACCCAGTACTTC
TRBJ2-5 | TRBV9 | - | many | CASSVEGRKETQYF | TGTGCCAGCAGCGTAGAAGGCCGCAAAGAGACCCAGTACTTC
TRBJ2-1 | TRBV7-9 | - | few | CASKKDASSYNEQFF | TGTGCCAGCAAAAAGGACGCGAGCTCCTACAATGAGCAGTTCTTC
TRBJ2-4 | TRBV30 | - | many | CAWSRESSKNIQYF | TGTGCCTGGAGTCGGGAGTCATCCAAAAACATTCAGTACTTC